This TCR beta chain was recovered during a study of T-cell memory formation after mild COVID-19. CDR3 length: 17 residues. The germline gives CDR1 SGHRS, CDR2 YFSETQ. V was pared by 0 bases and J by 0 bases, with 14 bases between. TCRdb fed the 5' RACE reads into MiXCR, producing one record per CDR3 protein. The table records approximately 98,000 distinct CDR3 sequences, roughly a sixth of them present only once. The rearrangement links TRBV5-1 to TRBJ2-3; D call uncertain. The sequenced sample was PBMCs or a T cell subset sorted from them (not recorded which). This clonotype was sampled from a man aged 18 to 29 who had mild COVID-19 (a few samples of this study predate the infection). Cell type and time point are not known. The CDR3 DNA is TGCGCCAGCAGCTTGGGATCCGCCGGAAGAAGCACAGATACGCAGTATTTT. Translating gives CASSLGSAGRSTDTQYF.